These T cell receptor beta chains were read from a single sample in a study of T cell responses to AZD1222 COVID-19 vaccine. Assay: immunoSEQ multiplex PCR; the TCRdb copy retains only in-frame clones and omits some. The table includes 55,000 to 65,000 clones, roughly 87% detected once. This specimen consisted of peripheral blood, obtained on day 0 of AZD1222 vaccination. These receptors came from an adult in good health. Both conserved end residues are part of each CDR3. D genes are given only for firm matches. Rows give clone size only sometimes, using once, few, many, or a class for an expanded clone.

TRBV7-8,TRBJ1-3,.,.,TGTGCCAGCAGCTCCTCCAGGGTCGGCGGAAACACCATATATTTT,CASSSSRVGGNTIYF
TRBV24-1,TRBJ2-2,.,.,TGTGCCACCAGTGATTTGCAAGACGGAACCGGGGAGCTGTTTTTT,CATSDLQDGTGELFF
TRBV6-5,TRBJ2-7,.,.,TGTGCCAGCAGTCCCCTGGTGGAGCAGTACTTC,CASSPLVEQYF
TRBV7-2,TRBJ2-1,.,.,TGTGCCAGCAGCCTCAGGGGCGGGGCGGCGGGGCACAATGAGCAGTTCTTC,CASSLRGGAAGHNEQFF
TRBV5-1,TRBJ2-2,.,.,TGCGCCAGCAGCTTGGCGGGGACGAACACCGGGGAGCTGTTTTTT,CASSLAGTNTGELFF
TRBV5-6,TRBJ2-1,TRBD1,.,TGTGCCAGCAGCTCGGACAGGGGCCAATATGAGCAGTTCTTC,CASSSDRGQYEQFF
TRBV9,TRBJ1-3,.,few,TGTGCCAGCAGCGGACCCTCGGCGGCTGGAAACACCATATATTTT,CASSGPSAAGNTIYF
TRBV28,TRBJ2-5,.,.,TGTGCCAGCAGCCCGAATCGGGGGGAGACCCAGTACTTC,CASSPNRGETQYF
TRBV27,TRBJ1-1,.,.,TGTGCCAGCAGTTTATACGATGGGGTGAACACTGAAGCTTTCTTT,CASSLYDGVNTEAFF
TRBV27,TRBJ1-1,.,many,TGTGCCAGCAGAAGGGGACACCCGAACACTGAAGCTTTCTTT,CASRRGHPNTEAFF
TRBV28,TRBJ1-5,.,.,TGTGCCAGCAGACGGGCGGTTGGTCCGTATCAGCCCCAGCATTTT,CASRRAVGPYQPQHF
TRBV7-3,TRBJ2-1,.,.,TGTGCCAGCAGCTCCGGGAGAAACAATGAGCAGTTCTTC,CASSSGRNNEQFF
TRBV18,TRBJ2-2,.,.,TGTGCCAGCTCACCAGGCACGAACACCGGGGAGCTGTTTTTT,CASSPGTNTGELFF
TRBV6-5,TRBJ2-7,.,.,TGTGCCAGCAGTTACTCCAGGGGGGCCTACGAGCAGTACTTC,CASSYSRGAYEQYF
TRBV5-5,TRBJ2-7,.,.,TGTGCCAGCAGCCACACCGGGGCCCTTGGAGAGCAGTACTTC,CASSHTGALGEQYF
TRBV11-2,TRBJ2-1,.,.,TGTGCCAGCAGCCCCCTAGGGGACGAGCAGTTCTTC,CASSPLGDEQFF
TRBV10-3,TRBJ1-2,.,few,TGTGCCATCGGGACCGGGACTGAAAACTATGGCTACACCTTC,CAIGTGTENYGYTF
TRBV13,TRBJ1-1,.,few,TGTGCCAGCAGCTTAGAGTCGGGGGTGGGCACTGAAGCTTTCTTT,CASSLESGVGTEAFF
TRBV7-6,TRBJ2-7,TRBD1,.,TGTGCCAGCAGCTTCTTACCGGGACAGGGGTCCGAGCAGTACTTC,CASSFLPGQGSEQYF
TRBV3-1/TRBV3-2,TRBJ2-4,.,.,TGTGCCAGCACCCCCGGACTAGCCAAAAACATTCAGTACTTC,CASTPGLAKNIQYF
TRBV9,TRBJ2-6,TRBD1,.,TGTGCCAGCAGCGGGGGACAGGGCTCTGGGGCCAACGTCCTGACTTTC,CASSGGQGSGANVLTF
TRBV7-2,TRBJ2-4,TRBD2,.,TGTGCCAGCAGCCCGCGGGGGAAGTCCAAAAACATTCAGTACTTC,CASSPRGKSKNIQYF
TRBV19,TRBJ1-5,TRBD1,once,TGTGCCAGTAAGGACAGGGATGAACGTCGAAATCAGCCCCAGCATTTT,CASKDRDERRNQPQHF
TRBV5-8,TRBJ1-3,TRBD1,.,TGTGCCAGCAGTTACAGGGGTGGAAACACCATATATTTT,CASSYRGGNTIYF